The clone carrying this T cell receptor beta chain was found many times. This sample stems from a study of T cells in Graves' hyperthyroidism and ophthalmopathy. The length of the CDR3 is 13 residues. V lost 3 bases to trimming and J lost 7 bases; unmatched junction nucleotides: 3. Germline assignment: CDR1 KGHSH and CDR2 LQKENI. Amplification targeted TCR beta CDR3 regions from RNA transcripts. A set of HTBI primers served as the primers for a first-round RT-PCR of the TCR CDR3. TCRdb re-analysed the multiplex PCR reads in MiXCR, keeping a single row per CDR3 protein. The sample includes 250,000 to 400,000 distinct CDR3 sequences, roughly an eighth of them seen just once.

The origin of this receptor is a woman in her forties with Graves' ophthalmopathy. Specimen: blood. This rearrangement joins TRBV18 to TRBJ1-2, with 9 nucleotides matching TRBD1. CDR3 residues: CASSPGQGGGYTF. CDR3 bases: TGTGCCAGCTCACCGGGACAGGGAGGTGGCTACACCTTC.